This T cell receptor (beta chain) appears in the sequencing data of a study of OX40 agonist ivuxolimab in advanced cancers. About the study: Patients in dose escalation had liver, melanoma, kidney or head and neck cancers. At 82.7% male, the cohort had a mean age of around 56 years, ranging from about 20 to 90. Checkpoint inhibitors had been given previously to 35% to 50% of patients.

TCRdb's copy holds only in-frame clones and misses some; the assay was immunoSEQ multiplex PCR. The table records around 73,000 clones, about nine tenths of them present only once. On this clone: As yet, its antigen is unknown.

The CDR3 is 16 residues long. V was trimmed by 2 bases and J by 5 bases, leaving 16 bases between them. CDR1 and CDR2 (germline): MNHNS, SASEGT. The study, taken as a whole, reports: CD4+ and CD8+ T cells in blood underwent clonal expansion by week 6 at 0.1 to 3.0 mg/kg.

The source is an adult with an advanced solid tumor such as melanoma, head and neck, liver or kidney cancer. This material consisted of CD4+ or CD8+ T cells sorted from blood, taken in a trial of the OX40 agonist ivuxolimab. J is TRBJ2-4 and V is TRBV6-1, with D perhaps matching TRBD1 (5 bases). The CDR3 bases are TGTGCCAGCAGTGAAAGCCTAGGGGCTGGGGAAAACATTCAGTACTTC. Translating it yields CASSESLGAGENIQYF.